This TCR beta chain was captured by sequencing in a study of blood T cell repertoires in COVID-19. Germline V lookup: CDR1 SGDLS, CDR2 YYNGEE. This CDR3 is built from 16 residues. The ends lost 4 bases at V and 4 bases at J; junction bases unmatched: 10. Profiling relied on immunoSEQ multiplex PCR, and the TCRdb table lists in-frame clones only, not all of them. The table includes 9,500 to 13,000 clones, about 88% detected once. The sample comprised peripheral blood. V gene TRBV9 combines with J gene TRBJ2-2; 7 nucleotides align to TRBD2. The sequence came from a human donor in a cohort sampled during active COVID-19. CDR3: CASSPMGGGGTGELFF. CDR3 DNA: TGTGCCAGCAGCCCAATGGGGGGGGGAGGCACCGGGGAGCTGTTTTTT.